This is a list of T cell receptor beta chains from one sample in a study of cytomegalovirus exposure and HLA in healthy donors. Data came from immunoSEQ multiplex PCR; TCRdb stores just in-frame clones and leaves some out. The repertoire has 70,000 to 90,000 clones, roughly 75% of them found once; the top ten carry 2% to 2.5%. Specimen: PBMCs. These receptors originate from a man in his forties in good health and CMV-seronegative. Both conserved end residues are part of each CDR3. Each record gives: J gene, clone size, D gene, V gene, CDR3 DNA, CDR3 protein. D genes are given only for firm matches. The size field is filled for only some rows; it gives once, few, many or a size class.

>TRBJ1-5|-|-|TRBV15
TGTGCCACCAGCATGGGGGCGAGGCAGCCCCAGCATTTT
CATSMGARQPQHF
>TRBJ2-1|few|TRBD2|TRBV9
TGTGCCAGCAGCGCTTTAACGGGAGGGCAACTCAATGAGCAGTTCTTC
CASSALTGGQLNEQFF
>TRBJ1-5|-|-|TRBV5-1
TGCGCCAGCAGCTTGGGAGAGAGCAATCAGCCCCAGCATTTT
CASSLGESNQPQHF
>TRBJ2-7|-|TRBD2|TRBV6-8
TGTGCCAGCAGTCCCACTAGCGGGTTGACCTACGAGCAGTACTTC
CASSPTSGLTYEQYF
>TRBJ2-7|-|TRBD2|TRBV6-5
TGTGCCAGCCGCCCCCGAACTAGCGGGAGGTTCGAGCAGTACTTC
CASRPRTSGRFEQYF
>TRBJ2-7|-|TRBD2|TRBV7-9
TGTGCCAGCAGCTTAGCGGGAGGGATTAGAACCCCCTACGAGCAGTACTTC
CASSLAGGIRTPYEQYF
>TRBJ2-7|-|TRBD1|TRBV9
TGTGCCAGCAGCCCTTGGACAGGCTACGAGCAGTACTTC
CASSPWTGYEQYF
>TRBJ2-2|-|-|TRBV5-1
TGCGCCAGCAGCGACAACAGGATCGCCGGGGAGCTGTTTTTT
CASSDNRIAGELFF
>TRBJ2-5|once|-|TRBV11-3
TGTGCCAGCAGCCCCGGGGTAGCCGGCGGAGAGACCCAGTACTTC
CASSPGVAGGETQYF
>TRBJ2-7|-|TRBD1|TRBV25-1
TGTGCCAGCAGAGGGACAGGGTCCCACGAGCAGTACTTC
CASRGTGSHEQYF
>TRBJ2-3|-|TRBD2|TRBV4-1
TGCGCCAGCAGCCACCTACCACCGGGGACTAGCGGGGGGGCCAGCACAGATACGCAGTATTTT
CASSHLPPGTSGGASTDTQYF
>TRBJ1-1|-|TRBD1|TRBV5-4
TGTGCCAGCAGCCGGGGGGACAGGGCGAACACTGAAGCTTTCTTT
CASSRGDRANTEAFF
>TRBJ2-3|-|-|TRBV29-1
TGCAGCGGTATCGGCACAACCGGGACAGATACGCAGTATTTT
CSGIGTTGTDTQYF
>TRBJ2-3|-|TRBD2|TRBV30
TGTGCCTGGAGTCGGGCTAGCGGTAAGACAGATACGCAGTATTTT
CAWSRASGKTDTQYF
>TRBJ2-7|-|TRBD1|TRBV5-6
TGTGCCAGCAGCCCCGGGACAGGCCCACGTGGCTACGAGCAGTACTTC
CASSPGTGPRGYEQYF
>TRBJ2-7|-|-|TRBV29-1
TGCAGCGCCGAGGGCACAACTCCCTACGAGCAGTACTTC
CSAEGTTPYEQYF
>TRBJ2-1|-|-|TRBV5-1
TGCGCCAGCGGTGGATCGGGGTACGATGAGCAGTTCTTC
CASGGSGYDEQFF
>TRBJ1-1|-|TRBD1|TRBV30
TGTGCCAAGAAGGGGGCGTTGAACACTGAAGCTTTCTTT
CAKKGALNTEAFF
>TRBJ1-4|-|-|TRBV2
TGTGCCAGCAGCCGACAGGTTCAAGTACGAAAACTGTTTTTT
CASSRQVQVRKLFF
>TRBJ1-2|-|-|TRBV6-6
TGTGCCAGCAGTTATCCTCAGGGCGGAAACTATGGCTACACCTTC
CASSYPQGGNYGYTF
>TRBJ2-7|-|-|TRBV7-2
TGTGCCAGCAGCCTAACCTTGAGTGGGCCCTACGAGCAGTACTTC
CASSLTLSGPYEQYF
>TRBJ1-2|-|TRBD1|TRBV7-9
TGTGCCAGCAGCTATGGACAGGGCTCTGGCTACACCTTC
CASSYGQGSGYTF
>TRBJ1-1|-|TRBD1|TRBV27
TGTGCCAGCAGTTGGGACAGGGAGAACACTGAAGCTTTCTTT
CASSWDRENTEAFF
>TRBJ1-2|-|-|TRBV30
TGTGCCTGCGCCACAAGGGAGGGCCGCTATGGCTACACCTTC
CACATREGRYGYTF
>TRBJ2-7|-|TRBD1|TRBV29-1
TGCAGCGTAATCGGGACAGAAAGCTACGAGCAGTACTTC
CSVIGTESYEQYF
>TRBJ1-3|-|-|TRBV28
TGTGCCAGCATCGCTACTGCGGGGATTCTCCCTGGAAACACCATATATTTT
CASIATAGILPGNTIYF
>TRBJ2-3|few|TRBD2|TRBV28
TGTGCCAGCTACACAGCGGGAGGGCCGGTATTTATCACAGATACGCAGTATTTT
CASYTAGGPVFITDTQYF
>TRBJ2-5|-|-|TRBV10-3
TGTGCCATCAGTGAGTCTGTTCATCCGGGGACCCAGTACTTC
CAISESVHPGTQYF
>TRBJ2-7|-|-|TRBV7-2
TGTGCCAGCAGCTTAAGCCGGGACATCTACGAGCAGTACTTC
CASSLSRDIYEQYF
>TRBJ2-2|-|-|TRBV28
TGTGCCAGCAGTTTCGGAGGGGACCCGAACACCGGGGAGCTGTTTTTT
CASSFGGDPNTGELFF
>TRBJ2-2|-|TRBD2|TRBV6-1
TGTGCCAGCAGTGCTGGACTAGCGGGGGTGAACACCGGGGAGCTGTTTTTT
CASSAGLAGVNTGELFF
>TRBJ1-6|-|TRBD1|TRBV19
TGTGCCAGTAGCAGACAGGGCCATAATTCACCCCTCCACTTT
CASSRQGHNSPLHF
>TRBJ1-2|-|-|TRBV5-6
TGTGCCAGCGGGGTCCAGGGGCAAACTAACTATGGCTACACCTTC
CASGVQGQTNYGYTF
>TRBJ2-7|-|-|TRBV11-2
TGTGCCAGCAGCCCGAGGGCTTACGAGCAGTACTTC
CASSPRAYEQYF
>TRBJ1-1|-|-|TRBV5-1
TGCGCCAGCAGCTTGGGGACACTGAGGACTGAAGCTTTCTTT
CASSLGTLRTEAFF
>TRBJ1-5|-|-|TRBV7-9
TGTGCCAGCAGCTTACAGATCAATCAGCCCCAGCATTTT
CASSLQINQPQHF
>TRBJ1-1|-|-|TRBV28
TGTGCCAGCAGAGTGCGAGATGAAGCTTTCTTT
CASRVRDEAFF
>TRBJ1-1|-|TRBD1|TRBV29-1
TGCAGCGTTAGGACAGGGGGCACTGAAGCTTTCTTT
CSVRTGGTEAFF
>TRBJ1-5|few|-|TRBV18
TGTGCCAGCTCACCTCAGAGCGGGCAGCCCCAGCATTTT
CASSPQSGQPQHF
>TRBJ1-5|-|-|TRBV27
TGTGCCAGCAGTTTATATCTAAATCAGCCCCAGCATTTT
CASSLYLNQPQHF
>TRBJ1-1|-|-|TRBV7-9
TGTGCCAGCAGCTTGGACAGCGGATTCCAAGCTTTCTTT
CASSLDSGFQAFF
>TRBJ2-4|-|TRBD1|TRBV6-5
TGTGCCAGCAGGGGACAGGGGGCAGCCAAAAACATTCAGTACTTC
CASRGQGAAKNIQYF
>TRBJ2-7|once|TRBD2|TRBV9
TGTGCCAGCAGCGTAGGGCGGGGGGGTTACGAGCAGTACTTC
CASSVGRGGYEQYF